These 18 T cell receptor beta chains were sequenced from one sample in a study of OX40 agonist ivuxolimab in advanced cancers. TCRdb's table, derived via immunoSEQ multiplex PCR, lists solely in-frame clones and lacks some. The sample contains 50,000 to 55,000 clones, roughly nine tenths of which appear only once. Here the sequenced sample was CD4+ or CD8+ T cells sorted from blood, taken in a trial of the OX40 agonist ivuxolimab. Receptors were obtained from an adult with an advanced solid tumor such as melanoma, head and neck, liver or kidney cancer.

The sample holds one count of this clone. The rearrangement joins TRBV19 to TRBJ2-1; tentatively, D is TRBD1 (6 bases). The CDR3 sequence is 16 residues long. Germline CDR1 and CDR2: LNHDA and SQIVND (reference sequence). Trimming took 5 bases from V and 9 from J, leaving 23 bases between them. CDR3 in amino acids: CASSVSLGAGGGEQFF. CDR3 DNA sequence: TGTGCCAGTAGTGTCTCCCTGGGGGCGGGCGGTGGTGAGCAGTTCTTC.

J is TRBJ2-7 and V is TRBV28, with unresolved D. Deletions cut 8 bases from V and 2 bases from J, with 7 bases between. This CDR3 has 11 amino acids. Germline CDR1 and CDR2: MDHEN and SYDVKM. The CDR3 spells CASGAAYEQYF. In DNA, the CDR3 is TGTGCCAGCGGAGCAGCCTACGAGCAGTACTTC.

This clone appeared a single time. The chain uses TRBV4-2 and TRBJ2-2, with TRBD2 identical over 11 bases. Germline values: CDR1 LGHNA, CDR2 YNFKEQ. The CDR3 runs 16 residues. J gave up 4 bases and V 3 bases, and 4 bases lay outside the gene matches. For the CDR3, the DNA is TGTGCCAGCAGCCAGACTAGCGGGGATCTCACCGGGGAGCTGTTTTTT. Translated, it gives CASSQTSGDLTGELFF.

The J gene is TRBJ1-1, the V gene TRBV30; 8 bases fit TRBD1. CDR3 length: 14 amino acids. Trimming at V came to 1 base and at J to 5 bases, leaving 6 bases not matched to a gene. Germline lookup yields CDR1 GTSNPN and CDR2 SVGIG (reference sequence). Written as DNA, the CDR3 is TGTGCCTGGAGTGGCAGGGGGCGCGAGACTGAAGCTTTCTTT. Its protein is CAWSGRGRETEAFF. The complete variable domain, with remaining parts taken from reference TRBV30 and TRBJ1-1, reads SQTIHQWPATLVQPVGSPLSLECTVEGTSNPNLYWYRQAAGRGLQLLFYSVGIGQISSEVPQNLSASRPQDRQFILSSKKLLLSDSGFYLCAWSGRGRETEAFFGQGTRLTVV.

The rearrangement joins TRBV28 to TRBJ1-6; TRBD1 matches 10 bases. Germline-derived CDR1 and CDR2 are MDHEN and SYDVKM. The CDR3 sequence is 17 residues long. Losses at the gene ends were 6 bases for V and 8 bases for J; bases not matched to a gene: 13. In nucleotides, the CDR3 is TGTGCCAGCAGCGATCCCCTGGCCGGGACAGGGGATTCACCCCTCCACTTT. It is translated as CASSDPLAGTGDSPLHF.

The CDR3 spells CACATGLDTEAFF. The CDR3 nucleotides are TGTGCCTGTGCGACAGGGCTCGACACTGAAGCTTTCTTT. The rearrangement joins TRBV30 to TRBJ1-1; 7 bases match TRBD1. Trimming cost V 6 bases and J 3 bases; bases outside gene matches: 7. Per germline, CDR1 GTSNPN and CDR2 SVGIG (reference sequence). The length of the CDR3 is 13 residues.

The CDR3: CASSEEGAGGTQYF. DNA of the CDR3: TGTGCCAGCAGTGAAGAAGGAGCGGGGGGGACCCAGTACTTC. J is TRBJ2-5 and V is TRBV6-1; TRBD2 matches 9 bases. CDR3 length equals 14 residues. V shed 1 base, J shed 7 bases, and the junction held 4 bases outside the gene matches. Germline V CDR1 and CDR2: MNHNS, SASEGT.

This rearrangement joins TRBV10-2 to TRBJ1-5, with a tentative D call TRBD1 (5 bases). V gave up 0 bases and J gave up 10 bases, with 16 bases separating them. The CDR3 sequence is 15 residues long. From germline, CDR1 is WSHSY and CDR2 SAAADI. CDR3 coding DNA: TGCGCCAGCAGTGAGTCGTCCCAGGGCATCAGACCCCAGCATTTT. Translated: CASSESSQGIRPQHF.

V gene TRBV18 combines with J gene TRBJ2-5; D is ambiguous. CDR1 is KGHSH, CDR2 LQKENI, per germline. Between the trimmed V and J ends, which lost 0 bases and 5 bases, there was a span of 7 bases. This CDR3 contains 13 residues. In DNA form, the CDR3 reads TGTGCCAGCTCACCACCGGTCCTCGAGACCCAGTACTTC. Its translation: CASSPPVLETQYF.

Here the CDR3 DNA reads TGTGCCAGCAGGCAGAGGGAACTCGAGACCCAGTACTTC. This gives the protein CASRQRELETQYF. The chain uses TRBV6-1 and TRBJ2-5; a possible D gene is TRBD2 (5 bases). With 6 bases removed from V and 5 bases from J, the gap between germline ends came to 13 bases. The CDR3 sequence is 13 residues long. Germline V lookup: CDR1 MNHNS, CDR2 SASEGT.

The rearrangement joins TRBV7-2 to TRBJ1-2, with unresolved D. V was trimmed by 2 bases and J by 4 bases, leaving 5 bases between them. This CDR3 comprises 12 residues. In germline, CDR1 is SGHTA, CDR2 FQGNSA. The chain's CDR3 is CASSLNTYGYTF. The CDR3 DNA reads as TGTGCCAGCAGCTTAAACACCTATGGCTACACCTTC.

In DNA, the CDR3 is TGTGCCAGCAGTTTCTCCGGGGGAGCCTACGAGCAGTACTTC. Translated: CASSFSGGAYEQYF. This chain uses TRBV28 with TRBJ2-7; possible D gene TRBD2, 6 bases. Germline V gives CDR1 MDHEN, CDR2 SYDVKM. The V end was cut by 3 bases, the J end by 2 bases, with 11 bases between. CDR3 length equals 14 residues.

This chain joins TRBV19 and TRBJ2-5; no firm D call. CDR1 is LNHDA, CDR2 SQIVND, per germline (reference sequence). V shed 4 bases and J shed 2 bases, with 11 bases lying between them. The CDR3 loop spans 14 amino acids. The CDR3 DNA is TGTGCCAGTAGTAGTCACCAGAGACAAGAGACCCAGTACTTC. Residues: CASSSHQRQETQYF.

This clone turned up a few times. The V gene is TRBV11-2, the J gene TRBJ1-6; D not resolved. Looked up from germline, CDR1 is SGHAT and CDR2 is FQNNGV. The CDR3 extends over 14 amino acids. Deletions cut 1 base from V and 10 bases from J, with 11 bases between. The CDR3 is CASSLGAGYSPLHF. The CDR3 DNA reads TGTGCCAGCAGCTTAGGAGCCGGGTACTCACCCCTCCACTTT.

The chain couples TRBV6-1 to TRBJ1-3; possible D gene TRBD1, 6 bases. V was shortened by 2 bases and J by 4 bases, with 21 bases between the two germline ends. This CDR3 is 18 amino acids long. The germline V gene has CDR1 MNHNS and CDR2 SASEGT. Here the CDR3 DNA reads TGTGCCAGCAGTGAATGGGGGGCAAGGGTATTTCGGGGAAACACCATATATTTT. This gives the protein CASSEWGARVFRGNTIYF.

This clone turned up a few times. The V gene is TRBV5-1, the J gene TRBJ2-2; a possible D gene is TRBD1 (5 bases). Between the trimmed V and J ends, which lost 0 bases and 5 bases, there was a span of 8 bases. The germline V gene encodes CDR1 SGHRS and CDR2 YFSETQ. The CDR3 has 14 amino acids. The CDR3 coding sequence is TGCGCCAGCAGCTTGGGACAGTGGACCGGGGAGCTGTTTTTT. Protein sequence: CASSLGQWTGELFF.

The chain uses TRBV18 and TRBJ1-4, with 8 positions matching TRBD1. Trimming cost V 0 bases and J 6 bases; bases outside gene matches: 6. The germline gives CDR1 KGHSH, CDR2 LQKENI. There are 16 residues in the CDR3. The CDR3 here is CASSPPGRGLYEKLFF. For the CDR3, the DNA is TGTGCCAGCTCACCACCGGGCAGGGGGCTGTATGAAAAACTGTTTTTT.

The V and J genes are TRBV2 and TRBJ1-4; 8 bases align to TRBD1. The germline CDR1 and CDR2 sequences are SNHLY and FYNNEI. The V segment lost 4 bases and the J segment 8 bases; nucleotides outside the gene matches: 9. The CDR3 spans 15 residues. The CDR3 nucleotides are TGTGCCAGCAGTGGGCAGGGGGCCCAGTTGGAAAAACTGTTTTTT. Translating gives CASSGQGAQLEKLFF. Based on the CDR3 plus reference TRBV2 and TRBJ1-4, the full variable domain is EPEVTQTPSHQVTQMGQEVILRCVPISNHLYFYWYRQILGQKVEFLVSFYNNEISEKSEIFDDQFSVERPDGSNFTLKIRSTKLEDSAMYFCASSGQGAQLEKLFFGSGTQLSVL.